This T cell receptor (beta chain) was obtained from a study of blood T cell repertoires in COVID-19. Study in general: T cells, B-cell-depleted T cells, or PBMCs provided the cDNA or gDNA that served as material.

The Seattle patients joined while their infection was active and were tracked longitudinally afterward. CDR1 is SNHLY and CDR2 is FYNNEI in the germline V gene. The CDR3 loop spans 14 amino acids. V was clipped by 4 bases and J by 7 bases; unmatched bases: 2. Per the original methods: Quantification of nucleated cells was approximated via reference gene primer amplification. The repertoire was sequenced with immunoSEQ multiplex PCR; TCRdb's copy has only in-frame clones and lacks some. Clone size and the V and J calls come from that table; the DNA yielded D and trimming. There are 150,000 or so clones in the sample; 70% to 85% occur only once, and 0.63% lies in the top ten.

Sequencing was performed on peripheral blood. The genes are TRBV2 and TRBJ1-6; TRBD1 aligns across 9 bases. This TCR derives from a man in his 60s with COVID-19, enrolled during active disease. The CDR3 sequence: CASSGDRANSPLHF. In nucleotides, the CDR3 is TGTGCCAGCAGTGGGGACAGGGCGAATTCACCCCTCCACTTT.